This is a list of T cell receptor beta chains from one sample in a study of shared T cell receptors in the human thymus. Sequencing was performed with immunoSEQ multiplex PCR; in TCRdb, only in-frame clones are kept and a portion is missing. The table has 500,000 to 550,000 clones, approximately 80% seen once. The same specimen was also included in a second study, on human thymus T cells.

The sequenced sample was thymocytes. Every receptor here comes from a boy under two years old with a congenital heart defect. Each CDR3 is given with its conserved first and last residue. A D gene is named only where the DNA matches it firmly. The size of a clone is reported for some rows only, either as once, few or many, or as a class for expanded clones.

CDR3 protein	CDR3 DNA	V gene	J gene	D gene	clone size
CASKGQGKDEQYF	TGTGCCAGCAAGGGACAGGGTAAGGACGAGCAGTACTTC	TRBV27	TRBJ2-7	TRBD1	-
CATTYSGRIQNTQYF	TGTGCCACCACCTATAGCGGGAGGATTCAAAATACGCAGTATTTT	TRBV15	TRBJ2-3	TRBD2	once
CASSSSSGVAGLGETQYF	TGTGCCAGTAGCTCCTCGTCGGGGGTAGCGGGGCTGGGGGAGACCCAGTACTTC	TRBV19	TRBJ2-5	TRBD2	-
CASSPPGQNTGELFF	TGTGCCAGCAGCCCACCGGGACAGAACACCGGGGAGCTGTTTTTT	TRBV4-2	TRBJ2-2	-	-
CASSFERTSGQYF	TGTGCCAGCAGTTTTGAAAGGACTAGCGGTCAGTACTTC	TRBV5-4	TRBJ2-7	TRBD2	-
CASSQGKGARGNTIYF	TGTGCCAGCAGCCAAGGGAAGGGGGCGCGTGGAAACACCATATATTTT	TRBV14	TRBJ1-3	TRBD1	once
CASSQDRASGRPPGELFF	TGCGCCAGCAGCCAAGATAGGGCTAGCGGGAGGCCTCCCGGGGAGCTGTTTTTT	TRBV4-3	TRBJ2-2	TRBD2	few
CSVEAEDRFPFTYEQYF	TGCAGCGTTGAAGCGGAGGACAGGTTCCCTTTCACCTACGAGCAGTACTTC	TRBV29-1	TRBJ2-7	TRBD1	once
CASRSGNSLKQYF	TGTGCCAGTAGGAGCGGGAATAGTCTCAAGCAGTACTTC	TRBV19	TRBJ2-7	TRBD2	-
CASSRRAGAVQETQYF	TGCGCCAGCAGTCGACGAGCGGGAGCCGTCCAAGAGACCCAGTACTTC	TRBV4-3	TRBJ2-5	TRBD2	-
CASSHRQGRTEAFF	TGTGCCAGCAGCCACCGACAAGGGAGGACTGAAGCTTTCTTT	TRBV9	TRBJ1-1	-	-
CASGFSRGGDTQYF	TGTGCTAGTGGTTTCTCGCGGGGTGGAGATACGCAGTATTTT	TRBV12-5	TRBJ2-3	-	-
CSASTWRGGKTEAFF	TGCAGCGCCTCTACCTGGAGAGGGGGTAAAACTGAAGCTTTCTTT	TRBV29-1	TRBJ1-1	-	-
CASSQEYPGQGANEQYF	TGTGCCAGCAGCCAAGAATACCCGGGACAGGGGGCGAACGAGCAGTACTTC	TRBV14	TRBJ2-7	TRBD1	-
CASSQWAGQGEDSYEQYF	TGTGCCAGCAGCCAGTGGGCGGGACAGGGCGAAGATAGCTACGAGCAGTACTTC	TRBV16	TRBJ2-7	TRBD1	-
CASGAGGSYEQYF	TGTGCCAGCGGAGCAGGGGGGTCCTACGAGCAGTACTTC	TRBV27	TRBJ2-7	-	-
CSVSWTTIYNEQFF	TGCAGCGTATCTTGGACTACAATCTACAATGAGCAGTTCTTC	TRBV29-1	TRBJ2-1	-	-
CASSLVVSGRDYNEQFF	TGTGCCAGCAGCTTAGTCGTCAGCGGGAGAGATTACAATGAGCAGTTCTTC	TRBV7-9	TRBJ2-1	TRBD2	-
CASTMTSGSYNEQFF	TGTGCCAGCACCATGACTAGCGGTTCCTACAATGAGCAGTTCTTC	TRBV6-5	TRBJ2-1	TRBD2	-
CASSDLAGGGNEQFF	TGTGCCAGCAGTGATCTAGCGGGAGGGGGTAATGAGCAGTTCTTC	TRBV6-1	TRBJ2-1	TRBD2	-
CASSLRQGVGGAQYF	TGCGCCAGCAGCCTCCGACAGGGCGTTGGGGGTGCGCAGTACTTC	TRBV5-1	TRBJ2-7	TRBD1	-
CATLQGNEKLFF	TGTGCCACCTTACAGGGGAATGAAAAACTGTTTTTT	TRBV28	TRBJ1-4	TRBD1	-
CAWMGGRAQNEQYF	TGTGCCTGGATGGGCGGGAGGGCCCAAAACGAGCAGTACTTC	TRBV30	TRBJ2-7	TRBD2	-
CASSLAPSGSVYEQYF	TGCGCCAGCAGCTTGGCCCCTAGCGGGAGTGTCTACGAGCAGTACTTC	TRBV5-1	TRBJ2-7	TRBD2	-
CASGLQETQYF	TGTGCCAGCGGACTGCAAGAGACCCAGTACTTC	TRBV27	TRBJ2-5	-	-
CASSLPPGHNNYGYTF	TGTGCCAGCAGCCTCCCCCCGGGACACAATAACTATGGCTACACCTTC	TRBV11-2	TRBJ1-2	-	few
CASSPRSAGNTIYF	TGTGCCAGCAGCCCGCGGTCGGCTGGAAACACCATATATTTT	TRBV4-2	TRBJ1-3	-	-
CASSLAGTGPYEQYF	TGCGCCAGCAGCTTGGCCGGGACAGGGCCCTACGAGCAGTACTTC	TRBV5-1	TRBJ2-7	TRBD1	few
CASSSPQRAQSYEQYF	TGTGCCAGCAGTTCCCCCCAGCGGGCCCAATCCTACGAGCAGTACTTC	TRBV28	TRBJ2-7	-	-
CASSLTSGRAEKAKTQYF	TGTGCCAGCAGCCTTACTAGCGGGAGGGCCGAGAAGGCGAAGACCCAGTACTTC	TRBV4-2	TRBJ2-5	TRBD2	-
CASSEARGGMGYGYTF	TGTGCCAGCAGTGAAGCCCGTGGGGGCATGGGCTATGGCTACACCTTC	TRBV6-1	TRBJ1-2	-	-
CASSKRLASGNLGYEQYF	TGTGCCAGCAGCAAAAGGTTGGCTAGCGGGAACTTGGGCTACGAGCAGTACTTC	TRBV21-1	TRBJ2-7	-	-
CASSQGRGTGGRTGELFF	TGCGCCAGCAGCCAAGGCCGGGGGACAGGGGGCCGAACCGGGGAGCTGTTTTTT	TRBV4-1	TRBJ2-2	TRBD1	-
CASSQDSTGGAYEQYF	TGCGCCAGCAGCCAAGACTCTACAGGGGGCGCATACGAGCAGTACTTC	TRBV4-1	TRBJ2-7	TRBD1	-
CASSLRVSRAFF	TGTGCCAGCAGCTTGCGGGTGTCCAGAGCTTTCTTT	TRBV5-6	TRBJ1-1	-	-
CASSVAALAGNTIYF	TGTGCCAGCAGCGTAGCGGCCCTAGCGGGAAACACCATATATTTT	TRBV9	TRBJ1-3	-	-